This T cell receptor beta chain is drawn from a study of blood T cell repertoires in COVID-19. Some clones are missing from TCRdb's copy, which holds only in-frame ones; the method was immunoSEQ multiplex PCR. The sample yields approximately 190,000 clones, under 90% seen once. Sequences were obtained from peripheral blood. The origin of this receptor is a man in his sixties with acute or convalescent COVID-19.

The CDR3 nucleotides read TGTGCCAGCAGCCCGGCTCTAGCGGGAGGTGACACCGGGGAGCTGTTTTTT. This encodes CASSPALAGGDTGELFF. The chain uses TRBV7-8 and TRBJ2-2; TRBD2 aligns across 11 bases. V lost 5 bases and J lost 3; bases outside the gene matches: 8. CDR1 and CDR2 from the germline V gene are SGHVS and FQNEAQ. This CDR3 comprises 17 residues.